Below, 32 T cell receptor beta chains from the same sample are listed, as sequenced in a study of cytomegalovirus exposure and HLA in healthy donors. The PCR had 60 Vbeta and 13 Jbeta primers. Measured with immunoSEQ multiplex PCR; TCRdb has only the in-frame clones, and not every one. Seen here are about 160,000 clones, approximately 80% observed once, and the top ten hold 1.2%. The source material was PBMCs. These receptors were collected from a boy younger than 10 in good health and CMV-seronegative.

The chain uses TRBV6-1 and TRBJ2-7; the match to TRBD1 covers 11 bases. Germline loops: CDR1 MNHNS, CDR2 SASEGT. The trim removed 3 bases at V and 3 bases at J, leaving 4 bases unmatched. The CDR3 has 15 residues. The CDR3 region is CASSDPGTGGYEQYV. CDR3 coding DNA: TGTGCCAGCAGTGATCCCGGGACAGGGGGCTACGAGCAGTACGTC.

The V gene is TRBV6-1, the J gene TRBJ2-7; D is perhaps TRBD2 (6 bases). V was pared by 0 bases and J by 3 bases, with 15 bases between. The CDR3 has 16 amino acids. The germline V gene has CDR1 MNHNS and CDR2 SASEGT. The CDR3 loop is CASSEAQGRTIYEQYV. Here the CDR3 DNA reads TGTGCCAGCAGTGAAGCGCAGGGACGGACTATCTACGAGCAGTACGTC.

The chain links TRBV5-1 to TRBJ2-7, with D possibly being TRBD1 (6 bases). This CDR3 region has 21 residues. Germline-derived CDR1 and CDR2 are SGHRS and YFSETQ. V gave up 4 bases and J gave up 2 bases, with 34 bases separating them. CDR3 sequence: CASSQDTEQAGASGIPYEQYF. CDR3 sequence (DNA): TGCGCCAGCAGCCAAGATACCGAGCAGGCAGGGGCGAGTGGTATCCCCTACGAGCAGTACTTC.

This chain connects TRBV30 to TRBJ2-6; D unclear. Germline assignment: CDR1 GTSNPN and CDR2 SVGIG (reference sequence). The V end lost 2 bases, the J end lost 0 bases, and 11 bases lay between the germline ends. This CDR3 region has 16 residues. The CDR3 region is CAWSPTSVSGANVLTF. In DNA form, the CDR3 reads TGTGCCTGGAGTCCGACCAGCGTCTCTGGGGCCAACGTCCTGACTTTC.

This chain links TRBV5-4 with TRBJ2-7; 8 bases align to TRBD1. The CDR3 consists of 15 residues. V gave up 4 bases and J gave up 3 bases; unmatched junction bases: 9. The germline CDR1 and CDR2 sequences are SGHNT and YYREEE (reference sequence). The CDR3 here is CASSLDRVDYYEQYF. In DNA form, the CDR3 reads TGTGCCAGCAGCCTGGACAGGGTGGATTACTACGAGCAGTACTTC.

This clone came up a few times. The rearrangement uses TRBV5-1 and TRBJ1-1, with 9 bases fitting TRBD1. The CDR3 covers 13 residues. The V and J ends lost 1 base and 12 bases, in that order; junction bases with no gene match: 7. The germline V gene encodes CDR1 SGHRS and CDR2 YFSETQ. As DNA, the CDR3 is TGCGCCAGCAGCTTGACGGGGACAGGGTTGACTTTCTTT. Its protein product is CASSLTGTGLTFF.

The V gene is TRBV9, the J gene TRBJ2-7; 8 bases map to TRBD2. Per germline, CDR1 SGDLS and CDR2 YYNGEE. The CDR3 is 17 residues long. With 0 bases clipped from V and 0 bases from J, the junction kept 8 bases outside the gene matches. CDR3 sequence: CASSVGPAGARSYEQYF. The CDR3 DNA reads TGTGCCAGCAGCGTAGGCCCAGCGGGAGCCCGCTCCTACGAGCAGTACTTC.

The chain employs TRBV30 and TRBJ2-7, with D possibly being TRBD1 (6 bases). Germline CDR1 GTSNPN, CDR2 SVGIG (reference sequence). V dropped 2 bases and J dropped 2 bases, with 19 bases sitting between them. The CDR3 is made up of 16 amino acids. Here the CDR3 DNA reads TGTGCCTGGAGTCCCCTCGACAGGTTTGGTACCTACGAGCAGTACTTC. Translating gives CAWSPLDRFGTYEQYF.

This clone has only one observation. The chain couples TRBV7-2 to TRBJ1-2; maybe TRBD1 (6 bases). Germline V CDR1 and CDR2: SGHTA, FQGNSA. V lost 5 bases to trimming and J lost 6 bases, with 13 bases between them. The CDR3 has 13 residues. CDR3 nucleotides: TGTGCCAGCAGCCCACAGGGAACGGATGGCTACACCTTC. Translated: CASSPQGTDGYTF.

V usage is TRBV19 and J usage is TRBJ2-1; 10 nucleotides match TRBD2. The CDR3 extends over 18 amino acids. Per germline, CDR1 LNHDA and CDR2 SQIVND (reference sequence). V trimming: 6 bases; J trimming: 7 bases; junction bases outside the gene matches: 18. CDR3 amino acids: CASSPPTLAGVSGNEQFF. CDR3 nucleotides: TGTGCCAGTAGCCCCCCCACGCTAGCGGGGGTATCCGGGAATGAGCAGTTCTTC.

This chain joins TRBV15 and TRBJ2-2; D is unclear. CDR1 is LNHNV and CDR2 is YYDKDF in the germline V gene (reference sequence). The CDR3 length is 12 residues. Trimming stripped 6 bases from V and 5 bases from J, with 7 bases between. The CDR3 loop reads CATRVETGELFF. The CDR3 nucleotides read TGTGCCACCAGAGTTGAGACCGGGGAGCTGTTTTTT.

The chain recombines TRBV6-1 with TRBJ1-4; TRBD1 agrees at 7 bases. V dropped 4 bases and J dropped 8; count of bases not matched to a gene: 16. This CDR3 is built from 17 residues. Germline loops: CDR1 MNHNS, CDR2 SASEGT. The CDR3 region has the DNA TGTGCCAGCAGTGGAGACAGGGCCCCCAAATCGCGGGAAAAACTGTTTTTT. It yields the protein CASSGDRAPKSREKLFF.

This clone was seen a few times. The rearrangement uses TRBV6-1 and TRBJ2-7, with D unclear. The CDR3 spans 14 residues. Per the germline V gene, CDR1 is MNHNS and CDR2 is SASEGT. V was clipped by 1 base and J by 0 bases, with 7 bases between them. CDR3 nucleotide sequence: TGTGCCAGCAGTGAAGTTTACAGCTCCTACGAGCAGTACTTC. Its protein product is CASSEVYSSYEQYF.

The rearrangement uses TRBV18 and TRBJ2-3; TRBD2 agrees at 8 bases. The V gene end was trimmed by 3 bases and the J gene end by 2 bases; junction bases not matched to a gene: 7. Looked up from germline, CDR1 is KGHSH and CDR2 is LQKENI. This CDR3 region has 16 residues. The chain's CDR3 is CASSPLAGSSTDTQYF. Here the CDR3 DNA reads TGTGCCAGCTCACCTCTAGCGGGCTCCTCCACAGATACGCAGTATTTT.

CDR3 DNA sequence: TGCGCCAGCAGCCAAGAAACAGGGGGGGATGGCTACACCTTC. This encodes CASSQETGGDGYTF. This chain connects TRBV4-1 to TRBJ1-2; 8 nucleotides line up with TRBD1. Germline CDR1 reads MGHRA; CDR2 reads YSYEKL. The CDR3 covers 14 residues. Trimming cost V 0 bases and J 6 bases; bases outside gene matches: 3.

The chain is built from TRBV9 and TRBJ1-2, with a possible D match to TRBD1 (6 bases). CDR3 length: 15 amino acids. Germline V gene sequence: CDR1 SGDLS, CDR2 YYNGEE. Trimming pared 2 bases from V and 6 bases from J, leaving 17 bases between. CDR3 residues: CASSVRSTGGNGYTF. In DNA form, the CDR3 reads TGTGCCAGCAGCGTTAGGTCGACAGGAGGAAATGGCTACACCTTC.

The rearrangement links TRBV5-6 to TRBJ1-1; D not certain. The CDR3 has 14 amino acids. The ends were cut back, 4 bases at V and 8 bases at J, with 18 bases in the middle. CDR1 is SGHDT, CDR2 YYEEEE, per germline. This CDR3 is CASSPSRLAKEAFF. The DNA for the CDR3 is TGTGCCAGCAGCCCCTCGCGACTAGCCAAAGAAGCTTTCTTT. Variable domain in full (rest from reference TRBV5-6 and TRBJ1-1): DAGVTQSPTHLIKTRGQQVTLRCSPKSGHDTVSWYQQALGQGPQFIFQYYEEEERQRGNFPDRFSGHQFPNYSSELNVNALLLGDSALYLCASSPSRLAKEAFFGQGTRLTVV.

The genes are TRBV27 and TRBJ2-3; 9 bases are shared with TRBD2. V shed 7 bases, J shed 0 bases, and the junction held 14 bases outside the gene matches. The CDR3 totals 18 residues. Germline V gives CDR1 MNHEY, CDR2 SMNVEV (reference sequence). CDR3 bases: TGTGCCAGCACCCCGGACGGTCCTAGCGGGGCTAGCACAGATACGCAGTATTTT. Translation gives CASTPDGPSGASTDTQYF.

The chain combines TRBV30 with TRBJ1-2; a possible D gene is TRBD1 (5 bases). Trimming took 0 bases from V and 6 from J, leaving 11 bases between them. This CDR3 has 13 residues. Germline V gene data show CDR1 as GTSNPN and CDR2 as SVGIG (reference sequence). The CDR3 DNA follows: TGTGCCTGGAGTGTGGAGGGGAAAGATGGCTACACCTTC. The encoded protein is CAWSVEGKDGYTF. Full variable domain (rest looked up from reference TRBV30 and TRBJ1-2): SQTIHQWPATLVQPVGSPLSLECTVEGTSNPNLYWYRQAAGRGLQLLFYSVGIGQISSEVPQNLSASRPQDRQFILSSKKLLLSDSGFYLCAWSVEGKDGYTFGSGTRLTVV.

The rearrangement links TRBV29-1 to TRBJ2-5; 8 bases are shared with TRBD2. Germline CDR1 is SQVTM and CDR2 is ANQGSEA. V was clipped by 6 bases and J by 5 bases; unmatched bases: 11. The CDR3 sequence is 14 residues long. In DNA, the CDR3 is TGCAGCGTAGCAAGCGGGGGTGGGAAGGAGACCCAGTACTTC. Translated: CSVASGGGKETQYF. The full variable domain, rest sourced from reference TRBV29-1 and TRBJ2-5, is SAVISQKPSRDICQRGTSLTIQCQVDSQVTMMFWYRQQPGQSLTLIATANQGSEATYESGFVIDKFPISRPNLTFSTLTVSNMSPEDSSIYLCSVASGGGKETQYFGPGTRLLVL.

In nucleotides, the CDR3 is TGCGCCAGCAGCTTGGGACAGGGGAGGTATGGCTACACCTTC. Translation: CASSLGQGRYGYTF. The rearrangement uses TRBV5-1 and TRBJ1-2; 8 nucleotides align to TRBD1. Trimming removed 0 bases from V and 5 bases from J; junction bases left unmatched: 3. Germline lookup yields CDR1 SGHRS and CDR2 YFSETQ. This CDR3 region has 14 residues.

The genes are TRBV4-3 and TRBJ2-1, with D perhaps TRBD2 (6 bases). Germline V CDR1 and CDR2: LGHNA, YSLEER. The V gene lost 1 base and the J gene lost 6 bases, with 16 bases spanning the gap. The CDR3 sequence is 16 residues long. CDR3 in amino acids: CASSQVFGGVGNEQFF. In DNA, the CDR3 is TGCGCCAGCAGCCAAGTGTTCGGGGGAGTCGGCAATGAGCAGTTCTTC.

The chain has TRBV7-9 and TRBJ2-7; 13 nucleotides align to TRBD2. Germline values: CDR1 SEHNR, CDR2 FQNEAQ (reference sequence). Trimming took 4 bases from V and 2 from J; bases not matched to a gene: 2. CDR3 length equals 15 residues. The CDR3 bases are TGTGCCAGCAGCTCGACTAGCGGGGGGACCTACGAGCAGTACTTC. It translates to CASSSTSGGTYEQYF.

The chain joins TRBV5-1 to TRBJ1-6; D unresolved. Looked up from germline, CDR1 is SGHRS and CDR2 is YFSETQ. The V gene lost 2 bases and the J gene lost 7 bases, with 7 bases spanning the gap. CDR3 length equals 13 residues. CDR3 sequence reads: CASSLMENSPLHF. The CDR3, as DNA: TGCGCCAGCAGCTTAATGGAGAATTCACCCCTCCACTTT.

Concerning this clone: An end of the junction differs from the germline gene, which may be a read error. This chain joins TRBV27 and TRBJ2-3, with TRBD2 identical over 7 bases. The CDR3 is 15 residues long. Germline CDR1 and CDR2: MNHEY and SMNVEV (reference sequence). The CDR3 region has the DNA TGTGTCAGCAGTTTATTTGGGAGGGCCACAGATACGCAGTATTTT. This encodes CVSSLFGRATDTQYF.

The chain links TRBV9 to TRBJ2-1; D uncertain. V dropped 2 bases and J dropped 5 bases, with 14 bases sitting between them. From germline, CDR1 is SGDLS and CDR2 YYNGEE. The CDR3 contains 15 residues. This chain's CDR3 is CASSVLETRNNEQFF. CDR3 DNA: TGTGCCAGCAGCGTGCTAGAAACCAGAAACAATGAGCAGTTCTTC.

This chain links TRBV2 with TRBJ1-4, with 9 positions matching TRBD1. The germline V gene encodes CDR1 SNHLY and CDR2 FYNNEI. The junction had 8 bases not matched to a gene; V was cut back by 4 bases and J by 8 bases. This CDR3 has 15 amino acids. Here the CDR3 DNA reads TGTGCCAGCAGTGTTAGTGGGACAGGGCAAGAAAAACTGTTTTTT. Protein sequence: CASSVSGTGQEKLFF.

This rearrangement joins TRBV5-6 to TRBJ1-3, with 8 bases lining up with TRBD1. V dropped 4 bases and J dropped 2; count of bases not matched to a gene: 14. There are 18 residues in the CDR3. Germline V gene sequence: CDR1 SGHDT, CDR2 YYEEEE. The CDR3 is CASSAPPSRGLTGNTIYF. CDR3 DNA: TGTGCCAGCAGCGCCCCACCATCCAGGGGGCTGACTGGAAACACCATATATTTT.

V and J are TRBV5-4 and TRBJ1-2, with D uncertain. The CDR3 extends over 14 amino acids. Germline CDR1 is SGHNT and CDR2 is YYREEE (reference sequence). V lost 4 bases and J lost 3, with 13 bases in between. This CDR3 is CASSGDRDHYGYTF. DNA of the CDR3: TGTGCCAGCAGCGGCGACCGGGATCACTATGGCTACACCTTC.

This chain joins TRBV9 and TRBJ2-7; TRBD2 matches 10 bases. With 0 bases clipped from V and 3 bases from J, the junction kept 3 bases outside the gene matches. Germline V gene lookup returns CDR1 SGDLS and CDR2 YYNGEE. This CDR3 spans 15 amino acids. The CDR3 DNA reads TGTGCCAGCAGCGTAGAACCTAGCGGGAGCTACGAGCAGTACTTC. It specifies CASSVEPSGSYEQYF.

The V and J genes are TRBV5-4 and TRBJ1-2, with D possibly matching TRBD1 (6 bases). The CDR3 is made up of 14 amino acids. V was shortened by 0 bases and J by 7 bases, with 13 bases between the two germline ends. In germline, CDR1 is SGHNT, CDR2 YYREEE (reference sequence). The CDR3 sequence: CASSLGQDSGGYTF. The CDR3 DNA sequence: TGTGCCAGCAGCTTGGGACAGGATTCCGGTGGCTACACCTTC.

The rearrangement links TRBV4-1 to TRBJ1-1; D is undetermined. Trimming took 1 base from V and 1 from J, leaving 7 bases between them. CDR3 length: 14 amino acids. CDR1 is MGHRA, CDR2 YSYEKL, per germline. The CDR3 DNA reads as TGCGCCAGCAGCCAAGTAGCGCCGAACACTGAAGCTTTCTTT. This translates into CASSQVAPNTEAFF.